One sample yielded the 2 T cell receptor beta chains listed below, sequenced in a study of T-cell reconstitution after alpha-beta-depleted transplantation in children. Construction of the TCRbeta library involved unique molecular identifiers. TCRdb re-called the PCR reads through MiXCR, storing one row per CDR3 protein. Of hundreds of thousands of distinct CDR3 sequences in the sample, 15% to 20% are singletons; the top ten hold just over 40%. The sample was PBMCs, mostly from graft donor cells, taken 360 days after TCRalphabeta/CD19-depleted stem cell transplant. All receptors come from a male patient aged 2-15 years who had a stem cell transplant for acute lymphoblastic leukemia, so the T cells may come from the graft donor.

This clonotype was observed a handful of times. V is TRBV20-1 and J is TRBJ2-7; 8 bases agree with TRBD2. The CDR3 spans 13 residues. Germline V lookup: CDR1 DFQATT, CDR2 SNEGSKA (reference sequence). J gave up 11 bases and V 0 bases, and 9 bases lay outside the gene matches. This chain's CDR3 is CSARDSSGSWEYF. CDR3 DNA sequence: TGCAGTGCTAGAGATTCGAGCGGGAGTTGGGAGTACTTC.

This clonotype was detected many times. CDR3 coding DNA: TGCAGCGTTGTGGCCCCAGGGAAGGGTGAAGCTTTCTTT. The encoded protein is CSVVAPGKGEAFF. This chain links TRBV29-1 with TRBJ1-1; a weak D match, TRBD1 (5 bases). Germline values: CDR1 SQVTM, CDR2 ANQGSEA. V gave up 4 bases and J gave up 7 bases, with 16 bases separating them. The CDR3 has 13 residues.